The present T cell receptor beta chain was sequenced within a study of cytomegalovirus exposure and HLA in healthy donors. The study's findings and limits: In a later analysis, specific HLA alleles were associated with 16,000 or so TCR beta sequences at a 0.05 false discovery rate.

The table lists this clone with a few counts. Its antigen is undetermined. Germline V gene sequence: CDR1 SGHTA, CDR2 FQGNSA. V lost 5 bases, J lost 6 bases, and 8 bases stayed unmatched. The CDR3 length is 17 residues. It was with 60 Vbeta and 13 Jbeta primers that the PCR ran. The assay was immunoSEQ multiplex PCR, and TCRdb's table has in-frame clones only and misses some. Here the sample spans under 95,000 clones, over 75% being singletons. The sequencing sample was made of PBMCs. The chain joins TRBV7-2 to TRBJ2-1; the match to TRBD2 covers 15 bases. The sequence came from a boy between 10 and 17 years old in good health and CMV-seronegative. CDR3 loop: CASSPAGTSGRRNEQFF. CDR3 nucleotide sequence: TGTGCCAGCAGCCCGGCTGGGACTAGCGGGAGGCGCAATGAGCAGTTCTTC.